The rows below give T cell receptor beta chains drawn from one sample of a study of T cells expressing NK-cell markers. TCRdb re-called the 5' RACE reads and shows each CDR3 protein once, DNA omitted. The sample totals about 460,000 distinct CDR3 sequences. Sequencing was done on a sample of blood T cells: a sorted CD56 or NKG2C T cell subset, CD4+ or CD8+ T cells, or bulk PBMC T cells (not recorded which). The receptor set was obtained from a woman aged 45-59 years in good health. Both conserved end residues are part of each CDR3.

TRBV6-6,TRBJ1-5,CASSYRDRDQPQHF
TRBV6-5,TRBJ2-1,CASRVAGGLRVKKQFF
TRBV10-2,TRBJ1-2,CASSLNGKGYTF
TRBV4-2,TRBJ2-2,CASSQFRGIEELFF
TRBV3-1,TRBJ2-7,CASSVNSGGAYEQYF
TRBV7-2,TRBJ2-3,CASSNQGTDTQYF
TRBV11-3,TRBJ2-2,CASSKYRGTGELFF
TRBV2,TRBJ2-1,CASSQGQGKYNEQFF
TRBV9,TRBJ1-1,CASSAGGDGAEAFF
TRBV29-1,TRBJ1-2,CSVATGTDGYTF
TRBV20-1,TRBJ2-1,CSAPRELLSNEQFF
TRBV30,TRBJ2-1,CAWSVAIIADSYNEQFF
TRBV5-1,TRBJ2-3,CASSLVGQGAHSQYF
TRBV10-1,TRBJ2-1,CASSGLGGRAAYNEQFF
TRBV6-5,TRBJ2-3,CASSRSLAGASYTQYF
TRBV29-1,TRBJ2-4,CSGTGGNIQYF
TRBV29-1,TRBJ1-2,CSVGGGGGYGYTF
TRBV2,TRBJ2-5,CASKKGLAVKETQYF
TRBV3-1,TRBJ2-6,CATLDRGFSGANVLTF
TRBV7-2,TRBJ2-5,CASSRPKTADQETQYF
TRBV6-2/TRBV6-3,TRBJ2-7,CASTVRTSGPNYEQYF
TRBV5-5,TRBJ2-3,CASSLEWGRIATDTQYF
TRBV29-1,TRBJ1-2,CSVARGGNYGYTF
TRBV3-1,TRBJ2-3,CASSQRTRSDTQYF
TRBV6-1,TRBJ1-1,CASNQGQSEAFF
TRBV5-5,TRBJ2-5,CASSLDGTSGEETQYF
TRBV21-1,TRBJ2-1,CASNPVTSGTYNEQFF
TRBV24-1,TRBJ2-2,CATSGAFTGELFF
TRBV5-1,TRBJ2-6,CASSGRISGANVLTF
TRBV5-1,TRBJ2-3,CASSQGALNTQYF
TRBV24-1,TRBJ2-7,CATSDARAYEQYF
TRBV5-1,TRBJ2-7,CASSLVSSGLSSYEQYF
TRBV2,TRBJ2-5,CASSEAGVVETQYF
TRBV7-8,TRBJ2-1,CASSSPTSGRPYNEQFF
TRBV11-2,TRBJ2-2,CASSPDSGLAAQPPTGELFF
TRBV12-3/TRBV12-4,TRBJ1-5,CASSSSGGAQPQHF
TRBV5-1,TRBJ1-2,CASSLRGAGYTF
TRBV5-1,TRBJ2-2,CASSAQIGELFF
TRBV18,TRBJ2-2,CASSPEPGELFF
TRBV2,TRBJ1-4,CATGGGVGEKLFF
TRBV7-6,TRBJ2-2,CASSLSLAGTPTNTGELFF
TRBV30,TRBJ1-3,CAWRIPSSGNTIYF